The 27 T cell receptor beta chains given below trace back to one sample, sequenced in a study of T cells after posttransplantation cyclophosphamide. The naive gate required viable CD3+CD4+ or CD3+CD8+ cells with CCR7+CD45RA+CD45RO-CD95-CD27+CD28+ phenotype. Some clones are missing from TCRdb's copy, which holds only in-frame ones; the method was immunoSEQ multiplex PCR. The sample comprises 34,000 or so clones, 90% to 95% of which are singletons, and approximately 0.1% rests with the top ten. The sequencing sample was made of naive CD4+ T cells sorted from blood. The receptors stem from a man aged 25 to 45 in good health and a related stem cell transplant donor.

The chain joins TRBV7-3 to TRBJ2-3, with D unresolved. CDR1 is SGHTA and CDR2 is FQGTGA in the germline V gene. V lost 5 bases to trimming and J lost 4 bases, with 10 bases between them. This CDR3 region has 13 residues. CDR3 region: CASSATFSDTQYF. The CDR3 coding sequence is TGTGCCAGCAGCGCGACTTTCTCAGATACGCAGTATTTT.

The chain joins TRBV2 to TRBJ1-1; no definite D call. Trimming removed 5 bases from V and 4 bases from J, with 11 bases in between. The CDR3 consists of 13 residues. Germline loops: CDR1 SNHLY, CDR2 FYNNEI. The CDR3 DNA is TGTGCCAGCAGTCCGAGGTCTTCCACTGAAGCTTTCTTT. Its protein is CASSPRSSTEAFF.

This rearrangement joins TRBV5-1 to TRBJ1-2, with 9 bases fitting TRBD1. V dropped 0 bases and J dropped 7; count of bases not matched to a gene: 7. The germline gives CDR1 SGHRS, CDR2 YFSETQ. This CDR3 spans 15 amino acids. This CDR3 is CASSLGDRDASGYTF. The CDR3 DNA sequence: TGCGCCAGCAGCTTGGGGGACAGGGATGCCTCTGGCTACACCTTC. The variable domain in full, completed from reference TRBV5-1 and TRBJ1-2, reads KAGVTQTPRYLIKTRGQQVTLSCSPISGHRSVSWYQQTPGQGLQFLFEYFSETQRNKGNFPGRFSGRQFSNSRSEMNVSTLELGDSALYLCASSLGDRDASGYTFGSGTRLTVV.

V gene TRBV28 combines with J gene TRBJ1-5; D call uncertain. CDR1 MDHEN and CDR2 SYDVKM come from the germline V gene. Trimming removed 3 bases at V and 6 bases at J, with 9 bases between. This CDR3 contains 13 residues. The CDR3 DNA follows: TGTGCCAGCAGTTTTGGAGGGTCTCAGCCCCAGCATTTT. Its translation is CASSFGGSQPQHF.

This chain links TRBV2 with TRBJ2-5, with 7 bases matching TRBD2. Per the germline V gene, CDR1 is SNHLY and CDR2 is FYNNEI. CDR3 length equals 14 residues. V trimming: 6 bases; J trimming: 3 bases; junction bases outside the gene matches: 7. The DNA for the CDR3 is TGTGCCAGCAGACAACTAGCGCGCGAAGAGACCCAGTACTTC. It codes for CASRQLAREETQYF.

The CDR3 loop is CASSFGQTYNEQFF. The DNA for the CDR3 is TGCGCCAGCAGCTTCGGACAGACCTACAATGAGCAGTTCTTC. The genes are TRBV5-1 and TRBJ2-1, with D maybe TRBD1 (6 bases). The V gene's germline CDR1 is SGHRS and CDR2 YFSETQ. Trimming cost V 2 bases and J 2 bases, with 8 bases left between them. The CDR3 length is 14 residues.

This clone was detected once. V gene TRBV9 combines with J gene TRBJ2-7; 7 bases line up with TRBD2. CDR1 and CDR2 from the germline V gene are SGDLS and YYNGEE. The V gene end was trimmed by 2 bases and the J gene end by 0 bases; junction bases not matched to a gene: 5. CDR3 size: 15 residues. The CDR3 DNA sequence: TGTGCCAGCAGCGTTCAAGGCGGGAGCTCCTACGAGCAGTACTTC. Protein product: CASSVQGGSSYEQYF.

The V gene is TRBV28, the J gene TRBJ2-6; 12 bases agree with TRBD1. The CDR3 extends over 19 amino acids. The V and J ends lost 4 bases and 1 base, in that order; junction bases with no gene match: 8. The V gene's germline CDR1 is MDHEN and CDR2 SYDVKM. CDR3 sequence reads: CASSSGTGGLYSGANVLTF. The CDR3 nucleotides are TGTGCCAGCAGTTCCGGGACAGGGGGCTTGTATTCTGGGGCCAACGTCCTGACTTTC.

This clone was seen a handful of times. The chain joins TRBV7-9 to TRBJ1-5, with D possibly TRBD1 on 6 matching bases. This CDR3 has 15 amino acids. Germline V CDR1 and CDR2: SEHNR, FQNEAQ (reference sequence). V was pared by 1 base and J by 0 bases, with 7 bases between. The CDR3 bases are TGTGCCAGCAGCTTAGGGACAGCTAGCAATCAGCCCCAGCATTTT. Its translation is CASSLGTASNQPQHF.

The chain employs TRBV27 and TRBJ2-1; 11 nucleotides match TRBD1. Losses at the gene ends were 2 bases for V and 9 bases for J; bases not matched to a gene: 15. The CDR3 length is 18 residues. The germline gives CDR1 MNHEY, CDR2 SMNVEV (reference sequence). The CDR3 nucleotides read TGTGCCAGCAGTTTAGGGGGCCCGGGACAGGGGGTAATGAGTGAGCAGTTCTTC. Translating it yields CASSLGGPGQGVMSEQFF.

This clone occurred once. The chain has TRBV19 and TRBJ2-7; D uncertain. V dropped 3 bases and J dropped 0 bases, with 6 bases sitting between them. Germline values: CDR1 LNHDA, CDR2 SQIVND (reference sequence). The CDR3 consists of 13 residues. The CDR3 DNA reads as TGTGCCAGTAGTATCACGAGCTCCTACGAGCAGTACTTC. Protein product: CASSITSSYEQYF.

The V and J genes are TRBV25-1 and TRBJ1-4; perhaps TRBD1 as D (6 bases). CDR3 length: 14 residues. Germline values: CDR1 MGHDK, CDR2 SYGVNS. V dropped 6 bases and J dropped 6 bases, with 14 bases sitting between them. DNA of the CDR3: TGTGCCAGCAGAGACCGGGACACCGATGAAAAACTGTTTTTT. The encoded protein is CASRDRDTDEKLFF.

This clone was picked up one time. This chain uses TRBV5-1 with TRBJ2-5; D might be TRBD2 (5 bases). The length of the CDR3 is 15 residues. V gave up 4 bases and J gave up 2 bases, with 15 bases separating them. Germline CDR1 SGHRS, CDR2 YFSETQ. The CDR3 loop is CASSTGMGTQETQYF. The CDR3 DNA reads as TGCGCCAGCAGCACCGGGATGGGTACTCAAGAGACCCAGTACTTC.

This clone was picked up one time. This rearrangement joins TRBV7-3 to TRBJ1-2; tentatively, D is TRBD1 (6 bases). Germline values: CDR1 SGHTA, CDR2 FQGTGA. The CDR3 is 13 residues long. The ends were cut back, 2 bases at V and 4 bases at J, with 8 bases in the middle. The CDR3 nucleotides read TGTGCCAGCAGCTTAGACAGGCTCTATGGCTACACCTTC. It codes for CASSLDRLYGYTF.

V is TRBV7-2 and J is TRBJ2-5; the match to TRBD1 covers 8 bases. The CDR3 has 13 amino acids. With 5 bases clipped from V and 4 bases from J, the junction kept 3 bases outside the gene matches. Germline loops: CDR1 SGHTA, CDR2 FQGNSA. The CDR3 bases are TGTGCCAGCAGCCCCGGACAGGGAGAGACCCAGTACTTC. It specifies CASSPGQGETQYF.

This sequence joins TRBV18 and TRBJ1-4, with D unresolved. CDR3 size: 14 residues. V was shortened by 2 bases and J by 3 bases, with 7 bases between the two germline ends. Germline-derived CDR1 and CDR2 are KGHSH and LQKENI. The CDR3 region has the DNA TGTGCCAGCTCACCAGGGCAATCTAATGAAAAACTGTTTTTT. Its protein product is CASSPGQSNEKLFF. Supplemented by reference TRBV18 and TRBJ1-4, the full variable domain reads NAGVMQNPRHLVRRRGQEARLRCSPMKGHSHVYWYRQLPEEGLKFMVYLQKENIIDESGMPKERFSAEFPKEGPSILRIQQVVRGDSAAYFCASSPGQSNEKLFFGSGTQLSVL.

This chain uses TRBV9 with TRBJ2-2; D remains unclear. Germline-derived CDR1 and CDR2 are SGDLS and YYNGEE. The CDR3 runs to 14 residues. Deletions cut 4 bases from V and 1 base from J, with 8 bases between. The CDR3 is CASSITGNTGELFF. The CDR3 DNA sequence: TGTGCCAGCAGCATTACTGGGAACACCGGGGAGCTGTTTTTT.

V gene TRBV5-6 combines with J gene TRBJ1-6; 10 bases map to TRBD1. Germline V gene sequence: CDR1 SGHDT, CDR2 YYEEEE. The V gene end was trimmed by 0 bases and the J gene end by 13 bases; junction bases not matched to a gene: 19. The CDR3 runs to 19 residues. CDR3 sequence (DNA): TGTGCCAGCAGCTTGGTGAGGGGGACAGGGGTCCCAGGTTCGGGTCCCCTCCACTTT. It specifies CASSLVRGTGVPGSGPLHF.

This clone was detected once. V usage is TRBV7-2 and J usage is TRBJ2-1, with D possibly TRBD1 on 5 matching bases. The CDR3 has 12 amino acids. Germline-derived CDR1 and CDR2 are SGHTA and FQGNSA. Trimming left V 4 bases short and J 7 bases short, with 8 bases between. CDR3 in amino acids: CASSWGRNEQFF. The DNA of the CDR3 is TGTGCCAGCAGCTGGGGCCGGAATGAGCAGTTCTTC.

The chain has TRBV18 and TRBJ2-5; D ambiguous. Trimming shortened V by 3 bases and J by 2 bases, and 4 bases separated the two germline ends. Germline CDR1 is KGHSH and CDR2 is LQKENI. The CDR3 totals 12 residues. The CDR3 loop reads CASSPKQETQYF. DNA for the CDR3: TGTGCCAGCTCACCCAAACAAGAGACCCAGTACTTC.

The genes are TRBV5-4 and TRBJ2-5, with 9 bases matching TRBD2. Germline CDR1 reads SGHNT; CDR2 reads YYREEE (reference sequence). The CDR3 loop spans 17 amino acids. Losses at the gene ends were 0 bases for V and 4 bases for J; bases not matched to a gene: 10. CDR3 bases: TGTGCCAGCAGCTTGGGGGTGACTAGCGGTGAACGAGAGACCCAGTACTTC. Protein: CASSLGVTSGERETQYF.

V and J are TRBV11-3 and TRBJ2-1; 8 bases match TRBD2. J was trimmed by 0 bases and V by 1 base; bases with no gene match: 8. This CDR3 is built from 18 residues. The germline gives CDR1 SGHNT, CDR2 YENEEA. CDR3 DNA sequence: TGTGCCAGCAGCTTAGGGGCGGGGGGTCTTAGCTCCTACAATGAGCAGTTCTTC. Translated, it gives CASSLGAGGLSSYNEQFF.

This clone was seen only once. The chain recombines TRBV6-6 with TRBJ2-7; D possibly corresponds to TRBD1 (5 bases). The germline V gene encodes CDR1 MNHNY and CDR2 SVGAGI (reference sequence). V lost 0 bases and J 1 base, leaving 13 bases between the germline ends. The CDR3 extends over 16 amino acids. The CDR3 is CASSYSMGRVSYEQYF. The CDR3 region has the DNA TGTGCCAGCAGTTACTCGATGGGCAGGGTATCCTACGAGCAGTACTTC.

The chain has TRBV19 and TRBJ1-6; maybe TRBD1 (5 bases). Trimming removed 7 bases at V and 7 bases at J, with 14 bases between. The CDR3 extends over 14 amino acids. Looked up from germline, CDR1 is LNHDA and CDR2 is SQIVND (reference sequence). The CDR3 coding sequence is TGTGCCAGTAACCTCGGGACTGGCAATTCACCCCTCCACTTT. Its translation: CASNLGTGNSPLHF.

The chain combines TRBV4-3 with TRBJ1-2, with 10 bases identical to TRBD1. The CDR3 length is 17 residues. The trim removed 0 bases at V and 1 base at J, leaving 5 bases unmatched. The germline CDR1 and CDR2 sequences are LGHNA and YSLEER. The CDR3: CASSQDLGQGSNYGYTF. For the CDR3, the DNA is TGCGCCAGCAGCCAAGATCTGGGACAGGGGAGTAACTATGGCTACACCTTC.

The chain links TRBV5-1 to TRBJ2-5, with 8 bases aligning to TRBD2. The ends lost 5 bases at V and 2 bases at J; junction bases unmatched: 5. The CDR3 spans 14 residues. Germline assignment: CDR1 SGHRS and CDR2 YFSETQ. Here the CDR3 DNA reads TGCGCCAGCAGAAAAAGCGGGGGTCAAGAGACCCAGTACTTC. The encoded protein is CASRKSGGQETQYF.

V is TRBV6-1 and J is TRBJ1-2, with 8 bases lining up with TRBD1. From germline, CDR1 is MNHNS and CDR2 SASEGT. Trimming cost V 2 bases and J 3 bases; bases outside gene matches: 8. There are 16 residues in the CDR3. The CDR3 here is CASSELQSGGYYGYTF. The CDR3 DNA is TGTGCCAGCAGTGAACTCCAGTCAGGGGGCTACTATGGCTACACCTTC.